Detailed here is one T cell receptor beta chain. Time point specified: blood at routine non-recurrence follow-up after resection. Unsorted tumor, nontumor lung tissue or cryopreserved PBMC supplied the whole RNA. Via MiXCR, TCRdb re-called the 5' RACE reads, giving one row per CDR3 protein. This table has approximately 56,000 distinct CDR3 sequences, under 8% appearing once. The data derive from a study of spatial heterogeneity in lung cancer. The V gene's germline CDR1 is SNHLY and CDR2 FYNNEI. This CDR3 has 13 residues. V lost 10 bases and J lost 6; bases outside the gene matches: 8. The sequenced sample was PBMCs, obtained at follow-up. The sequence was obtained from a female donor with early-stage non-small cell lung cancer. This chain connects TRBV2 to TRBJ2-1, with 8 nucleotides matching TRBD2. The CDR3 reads CATAAGALNEQFF. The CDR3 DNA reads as TGTGCCACTGCAGCGGGGGCCCTCAATGAGCAGTTCTTC.